These T cell receptor beta chains were read from a single sample in a study of PD-L1 blockade in urothelial cancer. Sequenced by immunoSEQ multiplex PCR; TCRdb stores in-frame clones only, minus some. The repertoire includes some 40,000 clones, around four fifths of them detected once, and approximately 16% sits in the top ten. The sample was PBMCs, taken around atezolizumab (anti-PD-L1) treatment. Source of these receptors: an elderly man with urothelial cancer. CDR3s include the opening cysteine and the closing phenylalanine or tryptophan. A D gene is named only where the DNA matches it firmly. A clone size is listed for some rows: how often the clone was seen (once, few, many), or a class if it is expanded.

clone_size d_call j_call v_call cdr3_aa cdr3_nt
. . TRBJ1-2 TRBV6-5 CASSYSQGLGGYTF TGTGCCAGCAGTTACTCGCAGGGTCTTGGCGGCTACACCTTC
. TRBD1 TRBJ2-7 TRBV6-6 CASSRDRGYEQYF TGTGCCAGCAGCCGGGACAGGGGCTACGAGCAGTACTTC
. . TRBJ1-4 TRBV9 CASSVGTTTNEKLFF TGTGCCAGCAGCGTAGGGACAACAACTAATGAAAAACTGTTTTTT
. . TRBJ1-1 TRBV6-5 CASSYRGSLNTEAFF TGTGCCAGCAGTTACCGGGGGTCTCTGAACACTGAAGCTTTCTTT
. . TRBJ1-5 TRBV2 CASMGQDVGNQPQHF TGTGCCAGCATGGGCCAGGATGTCGGCAATCAGCCCCAGCATTTT
. TRBD2 TRBJ2-3 TRBV5-5 CASSLTSGIPDTQYF TGTGCCAGCAGCTTGACTAGCGGGATCCCAGATACGCAGTATTTT
once TRBD1 TRBJ1-1 TRBV5-8 CASSHNRGRRMNTEAFF TGTGCCAGCAGCCATAACAGGGGGCGAAGAATGAACACTGAAGCTTTCTTT
. TRBD2 TRBJ2-1 TRBV7-2 CASSSPGGRYNEQFF TGTGCCAGCAGCTCACCTGGCGGGAGATACAATGAGCAGTTCTTC
. . TRBJ2-1 TRBV20-1 CSASSRDEQFF TGCAGTGCTAGTAGTCGCGATGAGCAGTTCTTC
. TRBD2 TRBJ2-1 TRBV6-5 CASSPRGGSRFEQFF TGTGCCAGCAGTCCCCGAGGCGGGAGCCGGTTTGAGCAGTTCTTC
. TRBD2 TRBJ2-7 TRBV7-2 CASSRRGGGITEQYF TGTGCCAGCAGCCGGCGGGGGGGAGGTATTACCGAGCAGTACTTC
few TRBD1 TRBJ1-1 TRBV18 CASSPSTGDTEAFF TGTGCCAGCTCACCCTCAACAGGGGACACTGAAGCTTTCTTT
medium-sized . TRBJ1-3 TRBV28 CASSPTDNSGNTIYF TGTGCCAGCAGTCCTACGGACAACTCTGGAAACACCATATATTTT
. TRBD1 TRBJ2-2 TRBV2 CASRGQGATGELFF TGTGCCAGCAGGGGACAGGGGGCCACCGGGGAGCTGTTTTTT
. . TRBJ1-5 TRBV15 CATSRDTARSEGQPQHF TGTGCCACCAGCAGAGATACCGCCAGATCGGAGGGACAGCCCCAGCATTTT
. . TRBJ2-7 TRBV11-2 CASSISDMQPYEQYF TGTGCCAGCAGCATTAGCGATATGCAACCCTACGAGCAGTACTTC
. TRBD1 TRBJ2-5 TRBV6-1 CASTRTGIQETQYF TGTGCCAGCACCCGGACAGGGATCCAAGAGACCCAGTACTTC
. . TRBJ2-3 TRBV5-6 CASSFPLESGTDTQYF TGTGCCAGCAGCTTCCCTCTAGAATCCGGCACAGATACGCAGTATTTT
. TRBD2 TRBJ2-1 TRBV4-1 CASSQTSGYYNEQFF TGCGCCAGCAGCCAAACTAGCGGATACTACAATGAGCAGTTCTTC
. TRBD1 TRBJ1-1 TRBV27 CASSWDRGGTEAFF TGTGCCAGCAGTTGGGACAGGGGAGGGACTGAAGCTTTCTTT
. TRBD1 TRBJ1-1 TRBV5-1 CASSLSGTGVFEAFF TGCGCCAGCAGCTTATCCGGGACAGGGGTATTTGAAGCTTTCTTT
few TRBD1 TRBJ1-4 TRBV5-4 CASSQTGYTNEKLFF TGCGCCAGCAGCCAGACAGGGTACACTAATGAAAAACTGTTTTTT
. . TRBJ2-2 TRBV19 CASSRRLVGDPNTGELFF TGTGCCAGTAGTAGGAGGTTGGTTGGGGATCCGAACACCGGGGAGCTGTTTTTT
. TRBD2 TRBJ2-7 TRBV27 CASSLGGRVHEQYF TGTGCCAGCAGTTTAGGCGGGAGGGTCCACGAGCAGTACTTC
. . TRBJ2-7 TRBV10-2 CASSEGAEPLDEQYF TGCGCCAGCAGTGAGGGGGCGGAGCCCCTCGACGAGCAGTACTTC
. TRBD2 TRBJ2-1 TRBV5-1 CASSLASGNVYEQFF TGCGCCAGCAGCTTGGCTAGCGGGAATGTGTATGAGCAGTTCTTC
. TRBD2 TRBJ2-1 TRBV6-6 CASCTAGTSGYNEQFF TGTGCCAGCTGCACCGCCGGGACTAGCGGGTACAATGAGCAGTTCTTC
. TRBD1 TRBJ1-2 TRBV29-1 CSVEEPGGNYGYTF TGCAGCGTTGAAGAGCCAGGGGGCAACTATGGCTACACCTTC
. TRBD2 TRBJ2-3 TRBV29-1 CSAETSGSTDTQYF TGCAGCGCCGAGACTAGCGGGAGTACAGATACGCAGTATTTT